The clone carrying this T cell receptor beta chain was seen only once. Its antigen remains unidentified. The same CDR3 can be traced to other DNA sequences in this sample. This sample was included in a study of T cell responses to AZD1222 COVID-19 vaccine. Study overall: Second-dose schedules of about 4 or about 12 weeks were combined.

The germline gives CDR1 KGHDR, CDR2 SFDVKD. Trimming cost V 1 base and J 0 bases, with 10 bases left between them. The length of the CDR3 is 16 residues. Profiling relied on immunoSEQ multiplex PCR, and the TCRdb table lists in-frame clones only, not all of them. The data show about 130,000 clones, about 88% seen once. Study-wide results and caveats: Samples come after the peak T cell response, not at day 14.

This TCR derives from an adult in good health. Material: peripheral blood, obtained on day 0 of AZD1222 vaccination. This chain uses TRBV24-1 with TRBJ2-3; D perhaps matches TRBD2 (5 bases). In nucleotides, the CDR3 is TGTGCCACCAGTGATTTAGGCGGGCCTAGCACAGATACGCAGTATTTT. Translation gives CATSDLGGPSTDTQYF.